This is a list of T cell receptor beta chains from one sample in a study of a mutant IDH1 vaccine in newly diagnosed glioma. The antigens these receptors bind are not known. Profiling relied on immunoSEQ multiplex PCR, and the TCRdb table lists in-frame clones only, not all of them. The sample lists around 50,000 clones, approximately 80% occurring once. Specimen: PBMCs, collected from a glioma patient whose treatment included an IDH1 peptide vaccine. The source of these receptors is a young woman with glioma. The CDR3 runs from the conserved cysteine through the conserved F or W. The D gene is left open where the match is weak. Not every row has a clone size; where given, it reads once, few, many or a size class.

j_gene: TRBJ1-5; abundance: NA; d_gene: NA; v_gene: TRBV19; CDR3nt: TGTGCCAGTAGTATCGCTAGGGAGCAGCCCCAGCATTTT; CDR3aa: CASSIAREQPQHF
j_gene: TRBJ2-1; abundance: NA; d_gene: TRBD2; v_gene: TRBV5-4; CDR3nt: TGTGCCAGCAGCTCTCCATTAGCGGGGGTGGCCTACAATGAGCAGTTCTTC; CDR3aa: CASSSPLAGVAYNEQFF
j_gene: TRBJ1-1; abundance: NA; d_gene: TRBD1; v_gene: TRBV2; CDR3nt: TGTGCCAGCAGAGCCACAGGGGGCATCAGTCGGAGGGACACTGAAGCTTTCTTT; CDR3aa: CASRATGGISRRDTEAFF
j_gene: TRBJ2-3; abundance: NA; d_gene: TRBD1; v_gene: TRBV5-1; CDR3nt: TGCGCCAGCAGCTTGGAGGGACAGGGACTGGATACGCAGTATTTT; CDR3aa: CASSLEGQGLDTQYF
j_gene: TRBJ1-6; abundance: NA; d_gene: TRBD1; v_gene: TRBV30; CDR3nt: TGTGCCTGGAGCGGGGACAGGGTGAATCCCAATTCACCCCTCCACTTT; CDR3aa: CAWSGDRVNPNSPLHF
j_gene: TRBJ2-1; abundance: NA; d_gene: NA; v_gene: TRBV6-5; CDR3nt: TGTGCCAGCAGTTACCCGACGGGTGAGCAGTTCTTC; CDR3aa: CASSYPTGEQFF
j_gene: TRBJ2-1; abundance: NA; d_gene: NA; v_gene: TRBV5-1; CDR3nt: TGCGCCAGCAGCGGAGCCGTTGAGCAGTTCTTC; CDR3aa: CASSGAVEQFF
j_gene: TRBJ2-3; abundance: NA; d_gene: TRBD2; v_gene: TRBV7-2; CDR3nt: TGTGCCAGCAGCTTACTCGTGGCGGGGGGAACAGATACGCAGTATTTT; CDR3aa: CASSLLVAGGTDTQYF
j_gene: TRBJ2-7; abundance: few; d_gene: NA; v_gene: TRBV19; CDR3nt: TGTGCCAGTAGTACCGGAGGGAATCCCTACGAGCAGTACTTC; CDR3aa: CASSTGGNPYEQYF
j_gene: TRBJ1-1; abundance: NA; d_gene: NA; v_gene: TRBV12-5; CDR3nt: TGTGCTAGTGGTTTAAGTCGGCAGGCGAACACTGAAGCTTTCTTT; CDR3aa: CASGLSRQANTEAFF
j_gene: TRBJ1-5; abundance: NA; d_gene: TRBD1; v_gene: TRBV19; CDR3nt: TGTGCCAGTAAAGGACAGGGCTACAATCAGCCCCAGCATTTT; CDR3aa: CASKGQGYNQPQHF
j_gene: TRBJ2-3; abundance: NA; d_gene: NA; v_gene: TRBV9; CDR3nt: TGTGCCAGCAGCGTAGTAGGGTCGGGGCGGGATACGCAGTATTTT; CDR3aa: CASSVVGSGRDTQYF
j_gene: TRBJ1-2; abundance: NA; d_gene: NA; v_gene: TRBV6-5; CDR3nt: TGTGCCAGCAGTTACGGTAGCCAGTCTCACTATGGCTACACCTTC; CDR3aa: CASSYGSQSHYGYTF
j_gene: TRBJ1-5; abundance: NA; d_gene: TRBD1; v_gene: TRBV29-1; CDR3nt: TGCAGCGTGGCGACAGGGATACGAAATCAGCCCCAGCATTTT; CDR3aa: CSVATGIRNQPQHF
j_gene: TRBJ2-2; abundance: NA; d_gene: NA; v_gene: TRBV2; CDR3nt: TGTGCCAGCAGGACTAGAATTTCTTACACCGGGGAGCTGTTTTTT; CDR3aa: CASRTRISYTGELFF
j_gene: TRBJ2-2; abundance: few; d_gene: TRBD1; v_gene: TRBV6-1; CDR3nt: TGTGCCAGCAGTGAAATAAGGACAGGGGGCCTCGGGGAGCTGTTTTTT; CDR3aa: CASSEIRTGGLGELFF
j_gene: TRBJ1-3; abundance: NA; d_gene: TRBD1; v_gene: TRBV30; CDR3nt: TGTGCCTGGAGCCCGAGGACAGGGTCCCTATATTTT; CDR3aa: CAWSPRTGSLYF
j_gene: TRBJ1-5; abundance: NA; d_gene: NA; v_gene: TRBV5-8; CDR3nt: TGTGCCAGCAGCTTGGAATTCTCGGCGGGGTTCGGGTTACATCAGCCCCAGCATTTT; CDR3aa: CASSLEFSAGFGLHQPQHF
j_gene: TRBJ2-7; abundance: NA; d_gene: NA; v_gene: TRBV11-2; CDR3nt: TGTGCCAGCAGCTCCGGGACTCAACTTCGGGAGCAGTACTTC; CDR3aa: CASSSGTQLREQYF
j_gene: TRBJ2-6; abundance: NA; d_gene: NA; v_gene: TRBV6-1; CDR3nt: TGTGCCAGCAGTGCTGGGACTTCCCACTCTGGGGCCAACGTCCTGACTTTC; CDR3aa: CASSAGTSHSGANVLTF
j_gene: TRBJ2-1; abundance: NA; d_gene: TRBD2; v_gene: TRBV7-9; CDR3nt: TGTGCCAGCAGCTTGCTAGCGGGTCCCAGGAATGAGCAGTTCTTC; CDR3aa: CASSLLAGPRNEQFF
j_gene: TRBJ2-3; abundance: NA; d_gene: NA; v_gene: TRBV5-1; CDR3nt: TGCGCCAGCAGCTTGGGCTTTTCCACCACAGATACGCAGTATTTT; CDR3aa: CASSLGFSTTDTQYF
j_gene: TRBJ2-1; abundance: NA; d_gene: TRBD2; v_gene: TRBV4-3; CDR3nt: TGCGCCAGCAGCCTCGCCCCCGCGGGGGGCCTGAGCTCCTACAATGAGCAGTTCTTC; CDR3aa: CASSLAPAGGLSSYNEQFF
j_gene: TRBJ1-5; abundance: NA; d_gene: NA; v_gene: TRBV19; CDR3nt: TGTGCCAGTAGTCTCGGGAATAGCAATCAACCCCAGCATTTT; CDR3aa: CASSLGNSNQPQHF
j_gene: TRBJ1-1; abundance: NA; d_gene: TRBD1; v_gene: TRBV5-1; CDR3nt: TGCGCCAGCAGCTTGGAGGACAGGGGAGGCACTGAAGCTTTCTTT; CDR3aa: CASSLEDRGGTEAFF
j_gene: TRBJ2-5; abundance: NA; d_gene: NA; v_gene: TRBV5-4; CDR3nt: TGTGCCAGCAGCTTGGAAGGTCTCAGGGTGGGGGAGACCCAGTACTTC; CDR3aa: CASSLEGLRVGETQYF
j_gene: TRBJ2-7; abundance: NA; d_gene: NA; v_gene: TRBV27; CDR3nt: TGTGCCAGCAGTCCCCGCGCCCTCTACGAGCAGTACTTC; CDR3aa: CASSPRALYEQYF
j_gene: TRBJ2-1; abundance: NA; d_gene: TRBD2; v_gene: TRBV27; CDR3nt: TGTGCCAGCAGTTGGGGAGGGAATGAGCAGTTCTTC; CDR3aa: CASSWGGNEQFF
j_gene: TRBJ2-3; abundance: NA; d_gene: TRBD2; v_gene: TRBV5-1; CDR3nt: TGCGCCAGCAGCCTCGGGGGGAACCCAGATACGCAGTATTTT; CDR3aa: CASSLGGNPDTQYF
j_gene: TRBJ1-5; abundance: NA; d_gene: NA; v_gene: TRBV6-1; CDR3nt: TGTGCCAGCAGTGACCCAGGGACTGGAGACCAGCCCCAGCATTTT; CDR3aa: CASSDPGTGDQPQHF
j_gene: TRBJ2-2; abundance: NA; d_gene: TRBD1; v_gene: TRBV11-3; CDR3nt: TGTGCCAGCAGCTTTGACAGGGACACGAACACCGGGGAGCTGTTTTTT; CDR3aa: CASSFDRDTNTGELFF
j_gene: TRBJ2-3; abundance: NA; d_gene: NA; v_gene: TRBV2; CDR3nt: TGTGCCAGCAGTGAATTAGGGGTAGATACGCAGTATTTT; CDR3aa: CASSELGVDTQYF
j_gene: TRBJ1-6; abundance: NA; d_gene: TRBD1; v_gene: TRBV7-8; CDR3nt: TGTGCCAGCAGCCGTATGACAGGGGTATTCGGTTCACCCCTCCACTTT; CDR3aa: CASSRMTGVFGSPLHF
j_gene: TRBJ1-1; abundance: NA; d_gene: NA; v_gene: TRBV25-1; CDR3nt: TGTGCCAGCAGTGACGCCCATCCTAAGCGATGGCGGTACACTGAAGCTTTCTTT; CDR3aa: CASSDAHPKRWRYTEAFF
j_gene: TRBJ1-2; abundance: once; d_gene: NA; v_gene: TRBV9; CDR3nt: TGTGCCAGCAGCGGGGGGTCAGGCTATGGCTACACCTTC; CDR3aa: CASSGGSGYGYTF
j_gene: TRBJ2-6; abundance: once; d_gene: TRBD1; v_gene: TRBV7-3; CDR3nt: TGTGCCAGCAGCGGACAGGGGGCCCTCTCTGGGGCCAACGTCCTGACTTTC; CDR3aa: CASSGQGALSGANVLTF
j_gene: TRBJ1-2; abundance: NA; d_gene: NA; v_gene: TRBV30; CDR3nt: TGTGCCTGGAGCTCCGAGCGGCGCGGCTACACCTTC; CDR3aa: CAWSSERRGYTF
j_gene: TRBJ1-2; abundance: NA; d_gene: NA; v_gene: TRBV28; CDR3nt: TGTGCCAGCGGGGGCTACACCTTC; CDR3aa: CASGGYTF
j_gene: TRBJ2-7; abundance: NA; d_gene: NA; v_gene: TRBV10-2; CDR3nt: TGCGCCAGCAGTGATCTAGCGAACGAGCAGTACTTC; CDR3aa: CASSDLANEQYF
j_gene: TRBJ2-7; abundance: NA; d_gene: NA; v_gene: TRBV5-6; CDR3nt: TGTGCCAGCAGCCCTGGAGGAGGCTACGAGCAGTACTTC; CDR3aa: CASSPGGGYEQYF
j_gene: TRBJ1-2; abundance: NA; d_gene: NA; v_gene: TRBV28; CDR3nt: TGTGCCACCGGGAAGGGGCCCAGGAGTGGCTACACCTTC; CDR3aa: CATGKGPRSGYTF
j_gene: TRBJ1-4; abundance: NA; d_gene: NA; v_gene: TRBV18; CDR3nt: TGTGCCAGCTCAGAACAGGAGATACCTGGGGAAAAACTGTTTTTT; CDR3aa: CASSEQEIPGEKLFF
j_gene: TRBJ2-1; abundance: NA; d_gene: NA; v_gene: TRBV25-1; CDR3nt: TGTGCCAGCAGTGAATTGGGAATCGGAGGGAGCTCCTACAATGAGCAGTTCTTC; CDR3aa: CASSELGIGGSSYNEQFF
j_gene: TRBJ2-2; abundance: NA; d_gene: NA; v_gene: TRBV7-2; CDR3nt: TGTGCCAGCAGCGCATCCGTCGGGAACACCGGGGAGCTGTTTTTT; CDR3aa: CASSASVGNTGELFF
j_gene: TRBJ1-1; abundance: NA; d_gene: NA; v_gene: TRBV10-3; CDR3nt: TGTGCCAGGGGGGGCGGGGACACTGAAGCTTTCTTT; CDR3aa: CARGGGDTEAFF
j_gene: TRBJ1-1; abundance: once; d_gene: NA; v_gene: TRBV7-6; CDR3nt: TGTGCCAGCAGCTTAGTAGGGACGAACACTGAAGCTTTCTTT; CDR3aa: CASSLVGTNTEAFF
j_gene: TRBJ2-1; abundance: NA; d_gene: NA; v_gene: TRBV4-2; CDR3nt: TGTGCCAGCAGCCAGGAAAGCGGCTCCTACAATGAGCAGTTCTTC; CDR3aa: CASSQESGSYNEQFF
j_gene: TRBJ1-1; abundance: NA; d_gene: NA; v_gene: TRBV7-8; CDR3nt: TGTGCCAGCAGCGAAAGGAGGAACACTGAAGCTTTCTTT; CDR3aa: CASSERRNTEAFF
j_gene: TRBJ2-2; abundance: NA; d_gene: NA; v_gene: TRBV7-9; CDR3nt: TGTGCCAGCAGCTTCTGGGAGTCGAACACCGGGGAGCTGTTTTTT; CDR3aa: CASSFWESNTGELFF